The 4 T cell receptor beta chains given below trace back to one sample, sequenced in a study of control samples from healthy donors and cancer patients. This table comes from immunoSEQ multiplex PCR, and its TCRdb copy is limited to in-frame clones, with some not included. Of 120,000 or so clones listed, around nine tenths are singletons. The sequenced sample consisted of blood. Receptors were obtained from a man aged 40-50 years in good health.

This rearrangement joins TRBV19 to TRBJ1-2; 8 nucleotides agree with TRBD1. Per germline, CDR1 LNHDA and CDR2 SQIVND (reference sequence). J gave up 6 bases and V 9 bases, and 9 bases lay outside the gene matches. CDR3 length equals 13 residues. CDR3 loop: CASRTGHPNGYTF. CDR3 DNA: TGTGCCAGCAGGACAGGGCACCCTAATGGCTACACCTTC.

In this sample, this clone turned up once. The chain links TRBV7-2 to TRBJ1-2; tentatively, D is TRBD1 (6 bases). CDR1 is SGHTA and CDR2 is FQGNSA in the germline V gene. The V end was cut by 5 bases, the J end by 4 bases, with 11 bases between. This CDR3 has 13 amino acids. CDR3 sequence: CASSPPQGYGYTF. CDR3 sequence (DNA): TGTGCCAGCAGCCCCCCACAGGGCTATGGCTACACCTTC.

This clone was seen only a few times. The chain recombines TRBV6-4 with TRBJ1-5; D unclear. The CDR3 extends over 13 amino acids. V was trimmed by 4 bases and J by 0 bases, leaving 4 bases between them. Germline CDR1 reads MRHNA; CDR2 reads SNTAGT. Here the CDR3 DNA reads TGTGCCAGCAGTGTGAATAGCAATCAGCCCCAGCATTTT. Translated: CASSVNSNQPQHF.

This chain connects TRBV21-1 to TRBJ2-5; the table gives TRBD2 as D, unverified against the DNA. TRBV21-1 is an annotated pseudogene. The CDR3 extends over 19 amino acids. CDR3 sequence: CASSKPPPPGSGVGETQYF. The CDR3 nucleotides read TGTGCCAGCAGCAAACCACCCCCCCCAGGTAGCGGGGTCGGAGAGACCCAGTACTTC.